One and the same sample provided the 23 T cell receptor beta chains below, sequenced in a study of Ad26.COV2.S vaccination and SARS-CoV-2 variants. Treatment reported: over 15 received Ad26.COV2.S at low or high dose, single or two shots; 5 received placebo; per-sample allocation not given. The study sampled participants on day 63 after the first vaccine or placebo injection. Sequencing was performed with immunoSEQ multiplex PCR; in TCRdb, only in-frame clones are kept and a portion is missing. The table includes under 550,000 clones, approximately 87% detected once. The sequences come from peripheral blood, collected in a trial of Ad26.COV2.S vaccine versus placebo. The receptor set was obtained from a person aged 18-60 years who received the Ad26.COV2.S COVID-19 vaccine or a placebo.

The chain carries TRBV2 and TRBJ1-5; 11 bases are shared with TRBD1. The V and J ends lost 6 bases and 9 bases, in that order; junction bases with no gene match: 4. This CDR3 comprises 13 residues. Germline values: CDR1 SNHLY, CDR2 FYNNEI. CDR3 DNA sequence: TGTGCCAGCAGCGGGACAGGGGGAGTGCCCCAGCATTTT. Translating it yields CASSGTGGVPQHF.

This chain joins TRBV4-3 and TRBJ1-5, with 11 nucleotides matching TRBD1. Germline V lookup: CDR1 LGHNA, CDR2 YSLEER. V shed 5 bases, J shed 4 bases, and the junction held 4 bases outside the gene matches. This CDR3 is 15 amino acids long. CDR3 loop: CASSADRGRNQPQHF. The CDR3 DNA reads TGCGCCAGCAGCGCGGACAGGGGGCGGAATCAGCCCCAGCATTTT.

The chain couples TRBV30 to TRBJ2-3; D is uncertain. The germline V gene has CDR1 GTSNPN and CDR2 SVGIG (reference sequence). V lost 0 bases and J 10 bases, leaving 17 bases between the germline ends. CDR3 length: 14 residues. The CDR3 spells CAWSVDRRVPAQYF. CDR3 nucleotide sequence: TGTGCCTGGAGTGTAGACCGTCGGGTCCCCGCGCAGTATTTT.

In its sample, this clone was seen once. The chain links TRBV5-1 to TRBJ1-4; D unclear. The ends were cut back, 4 bases at V and 5 bases at J, with 15 bases in the middle. The germline CDR1 and CDR2 sequences are SGHRS and YFSETQ. This CDR3 is built from 15 residues. The CDR3 region has the DNA TGCGCCAGCAGCCCTAATGGAGCTTCAAATGAAAAACTGTTTTTT. Translating gives CASSPNGASNEKLFF. Variable domain in full (rest from reference TRBV5-1 and TRBJ1-4): KAGVTQTPRYLIKTRGQQVTLSCSPISGHRSVSWYQQTPGQGLQFLFEYFSETQRNKGNFPGRFSGRQFSNSRSEMNVSTLELGDSALYLCASSPNGASNEKLFFGSGTQLSVL.

V is TRBV27 and J is TRBJ2-6; possibly TRBD2 for D (5 bases). Between the trimmed V and J ends, which lost 7 bases and 0 bases, there was a span of 19 bases. Germline CDR1 MNHEY, CDR2 SMNVEV (reference sequence). This CDR3 has 18 residues. Here the CDR3 reads CASKRTGSSYSGANVLTF. Written as DNA, the CDR3 is TGTGCCAGCAAACGGACGGGATCCTCTTACTCTGGGGCCAACGTCCTGACTTTC.

The J gene is TRBJ2-3, the V gene TRBV4-3, with D hard to call. Per the germline V gene, CDR1 is LGHNA and CDR2 is YSLEER. The CDR3 totals 18 residues. V was shortened by 2 bases and J by 2 bases, with 20 bases between the two germline ends. DNA of the CDR3: TGCGCCAGCAGCCAAACGACTGTCCCTAGTCCCCTCACAGATACGCAGTATTTT. It is translated as CASSQTTVPSPLTDTQYF.

The V call is TRBV27, the J call TRBJ2-1; D is possibly TRBD1 or TRBD2 (5 bases each). V dropped 7 bases and J dropped 5 bases, with 15 bases sitting between them. The germline V gene has CDR1 MNHEY and CDR2 SMNVEV (reference sequence). The CDR3 consists of 14 residues. The CDR3: CASTSMGRDNEQFF. The CDR3 bases are TGTGCCAGCACCTCAATGGGGCGGGACAATGAGCAGTTCTTC.

The rearrangement links TRBV27 to TRBJ1-3; D may be TRBD1 (5 bases). The CDR3 covers 14 residues. CDR1 MNHEY and CDR2 SMNVEV come from the germline V gene (reference sequence). V gave up 5 bases and J gave up 10 bases, with 18 bases separating them. The CDR3 loop reads CASSPGASSTTIYF. The DNA for the CDR3 is TGTGCCAGCAGTCCCGGGGCCAGTTCTACAACCATATATTTT.

This chain links TRBV3-1 (or the pseudogene TRBV3-2) with TRBJ2-5, with D possibly being TRBD2 (5 bases). The CDR3 extends over 19 amino acids. CDR1 is LGHDT, CDR2 YNNKEL, per germline (reference sequence). Deletions cut 5 bases from V and 5 bases from J, with 30 bases between. This CDR3 is CASSEPPNRSAGGPETQYF. CDR3 sequence (DNA): TGTGCCAGCAGCGAACCCCCCAACCGTTCGGCAGGCGGGCCGGAGACCCAGTACTTC.

This chain joins TRBV3-1 (or the pseudogene TRBV3-2) and TRBJ1-2; D is uncertain. The germline V gene has CDR1 LGHDT and CDR2 YNNKEL (reference sequence). V was cut by 1 base and J by 3 bases, with 9 bases left in between. The CDR3 runs to 14 residues. CDR3 nucleotide sequence: TGTGCCAGCAGCCAAGCGGAGTATGACTATGGCTACACCTTC. It translates to CASSQAEYDYGYTF.

CDR3 in DNA: TGTGCCAGCAGCGTGGGAAGCGGGCTTACCGGGGAGCTGTTTTTT. Its protein product is CASSVGSGLTGELFF. The rearrangement links TRBV9 to TRBJ2-2, with a tentative D call TRBD2 (6 bases). Germline CDR1 SGDLS, CDR2 YYNGEE. The CDR3 contains 15 residues. Trimming removed 2 bases from V and 5 bases from J, with 13 bases in between.

The chain is built from TRBV5-6 and TRBJ2-7; maybe TRBD2 (5 bases). Germline values: CDR1 SGHDT, CDR2 YYEEEE. V lost 1 base, J lost 0 bases, and 14 bases lay in between. The CDR3 is 16 residues long. CDR3: CASSLYPSGSSYEQYF. In DNA, the CDR3 is TGTGCCAGCAGCTTGTATCCTTCTGGGAGCTCCTACGAGCAGTACTTC.

This rearrangement joins TRBV11-1 to TRBJ2-5, with D perhaps assigned TRBD1 or TRBD2 (5 bases each). Germline V gene sequence: CDR1 SGHAT, CDR2 FQDESV (reference sequence). The CDR3 sequence is 15 residues long. Trimming left V 1 base short and J 4 bases short, with 13 bases between. The CDR3 DNA follows: TGTGCCAGCAGCTTAGGTTTGGGACCCCTAGAGACCCAGTACTTC. As protein: CASSLGLGPLETQYF.

The V and J genes are TRBV4-2 and TRBJ2-7; D uncertain. The CDR3 is 17 residues long. V was pared by 0 bases and J by 4 bases, with 19 bases between. Germline V CDR1 and CDR2: LGHNA, YNFKEQ. CDR3 sequence: CASSQDLGRQADYEQYF. The CDR3 DNA is TGTGCCAGCAGCCAAGATCTCGGTAGGCAGGCCGATTACGAGCAGTACTTC.

This rearrangement joins TRBV20-1 to TRBJ1-5, with D unclear. The length of the CDR3 is 12 residues. With 3 bases removed from V and 6 bases from J, the gap between germline ends came to 9 bases. Looked up from germline, CDR1 is DFQATT and CDR2 is SNEGSKA (reference sequence). The CDR3 region has the DNA TGCAGTGCTAGTGGGTTTAGTCAGCCCCAGCATTTT. It specifies CSASGFSQPQHF.

The V gene is TRBV18, the J gene TRBJ1-1; a weak D match, TRBD1 (5 bases). The V and J ends lost 3 bases and 5 bases respectively, with 16 bases between them. Germline V gene data show CDR1 as KGHSH and CDR2 as LQKENI. The CDR3 loop spans 15 amino acids. CDR3 DNA sequence: TGTGCCAGCTCACCGGGAGGCGGAAGGGGAACTGAAGCTTTCTTT. The encoded protein is CASSPGGGRGTEAFF.

The chain has TRBV7-2 and TRBJ2-5, with D maybe TRBD2 (6 bases). This CDR3 is built from 14 residues. Germline values: CDR1 SGHTA, CDR2 FQGNSA. V dropped 1 base and J dropped 5 bases, with 11 bases sitting between them. The CDR3 loop reads CASSLGGGTETQYF. CDR3 nucleotides: TGTGCCAGCAGCTTAGGAGGCGGGACGGAGACCCAGTACTTC.

This CDR3 reads CASSLTGSGTGELFF. CDR3 sequence (DNA): TGCGCCAGCAGCTTGACAGGGTCAGGCACCGGGGAGCTGTTTTTT. The chain is built from TRBV5-1 and TRBJ2-2; possible D gene TRBD1, 6 bases. CDR1 and CDR2 (germline): SGHRS, YFSETQ. The CDR3 totals 15 residues. V lost 1 base and J lost 4, with 11 bases in between.

This sequence joins TRBV6-2 or TRBV6-3 and TRBJ1-5; perhaps TRBD1 as D (5 bases). Trimming removed 6 bases at V and 4 bases at J, with 16 bases between. Germline V gives CDR1 MNHEY, CDR2 SVGEGT. The CDR3 covers 15 residues. This CDR3 is CASSRGHPTNQPQHF. The CDR3 nucleotides read TGTGCCAGCAGCCGCGGACACCCTACTAATCAGCCCCAGCATTTT.

This clone was seen a single time. The chain joins TRBV5-6 to TRBJ2-7; weak D call: TRBD1 (6 bases). Trimming took 4 bases from V and 1 from J, leaving 9 bases between them. Germline V gene sequence: CDR1 SGHDT, CDR2 YYEEEE. The CDR3 contains 13 residues. The CDR3 nucleotides are TGTGCCAGCAGCCGAGGACAGTCCTACGAGCAGTACTTC. This encodes CASSRGQSYEQYF. Full variable domain (rest looked up from reference TRBV5-6 and TRBJ2-7): DAGVTQSPTHLIKTRGQQVTLRCSPKSGHDTVSWYQQALGQGPQFIFQYYEEEERQRGNFPDRFSGHQFPNYSSELNVNALLLGDSALYLCASSRGQSYEQYFGPGTRLTVT.

This chain joins TRBV19 and TRBJ1-2, with 9 bases aligning to TRBD1. J lost 7 bases, V lost 5 bases, and 11 bases had no gene match. The CDR3 has 15 residues. Germline CDR1 reads LNHDA; CDR2 reads SQIVND (reference sequence). The CDR3 loop reads CASSPSDRGFGGYTF. CDR3 nucleotide sequence: TGTGCCAGTAGTCCATCGGACAGGGGATTTGGTGGCTACACCTTC.

The chain uses TRBV19 and TRBJ1-1; 7 bases match TRBD1. The CDR3 loop spans 16 amino acids. Germline V gene data show CDR1 as LNHDA and CDR2 as SQIVND (reference sequence). Trimming cost V 3 bases and J 6 bases; bases outside gene matches: 13. The CDR3 here is CASSIRSRQGFAEAFF. Written as DNA, the CDR3 is TGTGCCAGTAGTATTCGGTCTCGACAGGGCTTCGCTGAAGCTTTCTTT.

J is TRBJ1-5 and V is TRBV19, with D perhaps TRBD1 (5 bases). The CDR3 totals 14 residues. The germline CDR1 and CDR2 sequences are LNHDA and SQIVND (reference sequence). The V end lost 5 bases, the J end lost 4 bases, and 12 bases lay between the germline ends. Written as DNA, the CDR3 is TGTGCCAGTAGTTCCCGGGGGTTAAATCAGCCCCAGCATTTT. It yields the protein CASSSRGLNQPQHF.